The rows below give T cell receptor beta chains drawn from one sample of a study of CXCR3-negative and CXCR3-positive naive CD8 T cells. TCRdb reprocessed the 5' RACE reads; each CDR3 protein has one entry and no DNA is given. Its table lists fewer than 80,000 distinct CDR3 sequences. Sequenced: naive CXCR3- CD8+ T cells from blood. The receptors come from a human donor in good health. Some clones in this sample may be carry-over from other donors' samples. Both conserved end residues are part of each CDR3.

V	J	CDR3
TRBV4-2	TRBJ2-1	CASSQVSQGGYNEQFF
TRBV4-2	TRBJ2-7	CASSQEWTSGSYEQYF
TRBV7-9	TRBJ2-3	CASSNPGQGLPGTDTQYF
TRBV28	TRBJ2-1	CASTKGREGYNEQFF
TRBV29-1	TRBJ2-7	CSVGSGQGSYEQYF
TRBV21-1	TRBJ1-2	CASSKGQGAVFGYTF
TRBV4-3	TRBJ2-7	CASSQDLGYRVYEQYF
TRBV7-9	TRBJ2-1	CASSSRPGLAGYNEQFF
TRBV20-1	TRBJ1-2	CSARDRGRLTNYGYTF
TRBV20-1	TRBJ2-1	CSALAGVHNEQFF
TRBV15	TRBJ2-7	CATSRGESSEQYF
TRBV5-5	TRBJ2-3	CASSHQGRGGTDTQYF
TRBV18	TRBJ1-1	CASSPVLNTEAFF
TRBV3-1	TRBJ2-1	CASSQADRYNEQFF
TRBV7-8	TRBJ1-5	CASSLEDSSNQPQHF
TRBV5-1	TRBJ1-1	CASSPRGNTEAFF
TRBV7-3	TRBJ2-3	CASSPTPSWTDTQYF
TRBV7-2	TRBJ2-7	CASSRLGSSYEQYF
TRBV5-4	TRBJ2-2	CASSSGDSRLTGELFF
TRBV29-1	TRBJ2-7	CSVVWGSSYEQYF
TRBV10-3	TRBJ1-2	CAISELKGQRPPGYTF
TRBV12-3/TRBV12-4	TRBJ1-5	CASSLKGQPQHF
TRBV6-2/TRBV6-3	TRBJ2-6	CASSSLSAGTGVYSGANVLTF
TRBV11-1	TRBJ2-7	CASSSSGEQYF
TRBV10-3	TRBJ1-1	CAISFPDRGVLGPNTEAFF
TRBV4-2	TRBJ2-1	CASSQPQGALDNEQFF
TRBV12-3/TRBV12-4	TRBJ2-3	CASSTTGQGNTQYF
TRBV2	TRBJ2-7	CASSGIGTGDYEQYF
TRBV29-1	TRBJ1-2	CSATGQGMRDGYTF
TRBV29-1	TRBJ2-7	CSAWGDYYEQYF
TRBV20-1	TRBJ2-5	CSARDLTSGRAFQETQYF
TRBV15	TRBJ1-2	CATSPKTQYGYTF
TRBV6-4	TRBJ2-2	CASSDSQGSPGELFF
TRBV5-6	TRBJ1-1	CASNLLMLNTEAFF
TRBV2	TRBJ2-2	CASKEGTAGTGELFF
TRBV11-2	TRBJ2-4	CASSQGAKNIQYF
TRBV6-2/TRBV6-3	TRBJ2-7	CASSYDGYSYEQYF
TRBV7-9	TRBJ2-2	CASSLDVTVAHNGELFF
TRBV5-1	TRBJ1-3	CASSLVFRDSGNTIYF
TRBV29-1	TRBJ2-1	CSSRPSDYNEQFF
TRBV28	TRBJ1-1	CASSFGVLNTEAFF
TRBV29-1	TRBJ1-2	CSVVFPGDVYGYTF
TRBV7-9	TRBJ2-7	CASSPTPGGSYEQYF
TRBV29-1	TRBJ2-1	CSSITGDNEQFF
TRBV6-2/TRBV6-3	TRBJ2-7	CASSSHYEQYF
TRBV4-3	TRBJ2-3	CASSQETGPSLEDTQYF
TRBV7-6	TRBJ2-5	CASSSRQGLTETQYF
TRBV12-3/TRBV12-4	TRBJ2-3	CASSFSPVDTQYF
TRBV20-1	TRBJ2-7	CSARDLDEGAQQYF
TRBV7-3	TRBJ2-3	CASSLRVRGAGDTQYF
TRBV25-1	TRBJ1-1	CASSVSAEAFF
TRBV19	TRBJ1-1	CASSIGQMNTEAFF
TRBV27	TRBJ1-2	CASSLVWGQSYGYTF
TRBV29-1	TRBJ1-1	CSVEPRDRGTEAFF
TRBV12-3/TRBV12-4	TRBJ2-1	CASNHRDRGLEQFF